This T cell receptor beta chain originates from a study of identical twins (TCRdb year 2016). About the full investigation: The study deep-sequenced TCR alpha and beta repertoires from monozygotic twins, unrelated adults of various ages and cord blood to test whether fetal clonotypes persist. To rule out contamination, the twin experiments were replicated at different times with different library preparation protocols. Findings and caveats that apply to the study as a whole: Zero-insertion analyses could be partly confounded by invariant T cells such as MAIT and iNKT, though diverse VJ usage argued against such confounding for most clonotypes. A weaker excess of twin sharing was found in beta out-of-frame sequences because the signal-to-noise ratio was lowered by fewer shared sequences. Compared with coincidental sharing between unrelated individuals, out-of-frame TCR alpha sequences shared between twins had an excess of sequences with low generation probability. Out-of-frame TCR alpha sharing in monozygotic twins was systematically underestimated by recombination models, whereas sharing between unrelated individuals was in agreement with the recombination models. Because the same donors could not be followed over many years, the conclusions depended on cross-sectional statistical analysis. Abundant cord blood beta clonotypes had fewer insertions, young adult naive repertoires showed a similar but weaker trend, and memory repertoires showed no such trend.

All donors were healthy Caucasians. The CDR3 sequence holds 16 residues, the cysteine and phenylalanine included. The entry retains the CDR3 DNA only, 48 bases that are in frame from base 1. Deletion took 2 bases off V and 11 bases off J, with a span of 23 bases between the germline ends. Library construction relied on 5' RACE. The listed sequencing device is Illumina HiSeq 2000. A universal primer binding site was introduced by template switching, and a unique molecular identifier was present in the final cDNA, enabling accurate counting of TCR cDNA molecules. First-strand cDNA for TCR alpha and beta chains was synthesized from specific primers in the conserved constant-segment region. Each cDNA library was double barcoded, with a SMART-Mk sample barcode plus Illumina barcodes, to control for contamination. TruSeq adapter sequences along with Illumina sample barcodes were introduced in two successive PCR steps. The TCR alpha and beta cDNA libraries were sequenced on the Illumina HiSeq platform using custom primers. On the study's bioinformatics: Unique molecular identifiers were extracted from raw reads with MiGEC, and CDR3 positions were determined with MiXCR. Recombination models were inferred per individual with the repgenHMM and IGoR tools using an EM algorithm. Shared clonotypes were analyzed with the tcR package in R, and sharing was normalized by the product of cloneset sizes. To study raw recombination without the effects of thymic and clonal selection, out-of-frame nonproductive sequences were analyzed. The raw public reads went through TCRdb reprocessing: fastp at Q25, MiXCR clone calling, in-frame beta chains kept. Every entry covers one CDR3 protein and lists the most common genes and DNA from its rows. It is TCRdb's table, rather than the study itself, that gives the V and J calls and clone size. The sample table records 1.5 million to 2 million distinct CDR3 sequences; around a third of these occur just once. Together, the top ten hold roughly 0.3% of the sample.

This clonotype was observed a single time. Its antigen is not yet known. No base-level quality is on record; no much larger clone is a single base apart. The sequence was collected from a newborn girl in good health. The chain is made from TRBV12-3 or TRBV12-4 and TRBJ2-3; confidence is insufficient to name the D gene. Sequencing used cord blood. The DNA sequence is given as TGTGCCAGCAGTTTAACAGACTCCCCCAAGGGTATGGTGCAGTATTTT. Its translation reads: CASSLTDSPKGMVQYF.